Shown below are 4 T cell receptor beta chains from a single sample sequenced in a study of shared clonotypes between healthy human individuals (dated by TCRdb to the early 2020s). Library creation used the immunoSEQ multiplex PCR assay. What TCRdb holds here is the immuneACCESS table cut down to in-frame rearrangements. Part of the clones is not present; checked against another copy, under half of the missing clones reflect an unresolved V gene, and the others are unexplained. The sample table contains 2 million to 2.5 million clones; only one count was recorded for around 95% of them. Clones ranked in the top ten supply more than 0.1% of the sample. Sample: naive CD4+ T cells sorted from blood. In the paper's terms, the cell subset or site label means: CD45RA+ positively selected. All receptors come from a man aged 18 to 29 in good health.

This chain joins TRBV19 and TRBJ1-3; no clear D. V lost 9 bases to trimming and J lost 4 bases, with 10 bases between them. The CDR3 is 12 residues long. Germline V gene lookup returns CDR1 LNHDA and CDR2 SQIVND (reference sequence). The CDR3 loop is CASRREGNTIYF. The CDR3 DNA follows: TGTGCCAGCCGGAGGGAAGGAAACACCATATATTTT.

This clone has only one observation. CDR3 nucleotide sequence: TGCGCCAGCAGCTTGATTAGCGGGGGCAGGGTACCAACTAATGAAAAACTGTTTTTT. Protein product: CASSLISGGRVPTNEKLFF. The chain joins TRBV5-1 to TRBJ1-4, with D possibly matching TRBD1 (6 bases). V lost 1 base and J 0 bases, leaving 19 bases between the germline ends. Germline CDR1 and CDR2: SGHRS and YFSETQ. The CDR3 spans 19 residues.

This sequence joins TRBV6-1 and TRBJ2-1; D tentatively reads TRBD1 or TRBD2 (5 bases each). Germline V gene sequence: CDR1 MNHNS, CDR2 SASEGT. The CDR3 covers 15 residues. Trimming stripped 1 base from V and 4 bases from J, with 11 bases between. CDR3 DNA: TGTGCCAGCAGTGAAGGGGGGTTAGGTTACAATGAGCAGTTCTTC. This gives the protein CASSEGGLGYNEQFF.

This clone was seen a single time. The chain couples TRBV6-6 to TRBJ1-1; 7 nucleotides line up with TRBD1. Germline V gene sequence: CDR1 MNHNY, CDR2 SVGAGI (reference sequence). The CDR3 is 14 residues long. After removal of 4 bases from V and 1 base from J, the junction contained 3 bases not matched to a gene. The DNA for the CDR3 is TGTGCCAGCAGTTCCGACAGGGCGAACACTGAAGCTTTCTTT. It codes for CASSSDRANTEAFF.